In this sample, the clone carrying this T cell receptor beta chain turned up a few times. Per the original methods: The authors estimated nucleated cell counts from reference gene primer amplification. Profiling relied on immunoSEQ multiplex PCR, and the TCRdb table lists in-frame clones only, not all of them. The DNA gave D and trimming, while V, J and clone size come from that table. Found here are hundreds of thousands of clones, 85% to 90% of them singletons; the top ten hold roughly 3.7%. The CDR3 totals 14 residues. Trimming took off 3 bases at V and 2 bases at J, with 14 bases between the two ends. Germline V gives CDR1 GTSNPN, CDR2 SVGIG (reference sequence). Cohort allocation depended upon clinical history that participants reported. The data belong to a study of blood T cell repertoires in COVID-19.

The specimen was PBMCs or T cells enriched from blood (not recorded which). This chain joins TRBV30 and TRBJ2-7; a possible D gene is TRBD2 (6 bases). The source is a woman in her twenties or thirties who had recovered from COVID-19. CDR3 region: CAWRGVGSAYEQYF. The DNA of the CDR3 is TGTGCCTGGAGGGGGGTCGGGAGTGCCTACGAGCAGTACTTC. The full variable domain, with the rest looked up from reference TRBV30 and TRBJ2-7, is SQTIHQWPATLVQPVGSPLSLECTVEGTSNPNLYWYRQAAGRGLQLLFYSVGIGQISSEVPQNLSASRPQDRQFILSSKKLLLSDSGFYLCAWRGVGSAYEQYFGPGTRLTVT.